Listed here are 3 T cell receptor beta chains from one sample, sequenced in a study of long-term antiretroviral therapy in people with HIV. Run at survey level, the immunoSEQ assay was version v3.0. Data came from immunoSEQ multiplex PCR; TCRdb stores just in-frame clones and leaves some out. The sample has around 15,000 clones, about 86% seen once. The specimen comprised unsorted PBMCs, sampled 0.1 years after starting antiretroviral therapy. These receptor sequences come from a man between 18 and 35 years old with HIV.

This chain links TRBV13 with TRBJ1-1; TRBD1 aligns across 8 bases. The CDR3 extends over 15 amino acids. The germline CDR1 and CDR2 sequences are PRHDT and FYEKMQ (reference sequence). The V segment lost 4 bases and the J segment 1 base; nucleotides outside the gene matches: 5. The DNA of the CDR3 is TGTGCCAGCAGCTACAACAGGGGGTGGAACACTGAAGCTTTCTTT. Its protein product is CASSYNRGWNTEAFF.

This clone was observed once. The chain carries TRBV9 and TRBJ2-2; 8 bases agree with TRBD2. V trimming: 0 bases; J trimming: 7 bases; junction bases outside the gene matches: 11. This CDR3 is 17 amino acids long. Looked up from germline, CDR1 is SGDLS and CDR2 is YYNGEE. Here the CDR3 DNA reads TGTGCCAGCAGCGTAGAAGTCGGGGGGGCCTTCATCGGGGAGCTGTTTTTT. It codes for CASSVEVGGAFIGELFF. Variable domain in full (rest from reference TRBV9 and TRBJ2-2): DSGVTQTPKHLITATGQRVTLRCSPRSGDLSVYWYQQSLDQGLQFLIQYYNGEERAKGNILERFSAQQFPDLHSELNLSSLELGDSALYFCASSVEVGGAFIGELFFGEGSRLTVL.

The V call is TRBV7-2, the J call TRBJ1-2; TRBD1 agrees at 7 bases. Germline values: CDR1 SGHTA, CDR2 FQGNSA. Germline trimming cut 4 bases from V and 0 bases from J; bases unmatched to any gene: 5. The CDR3 is 15 residues long. DNA for the CDR3: TGTGCCAGCAGCTGGCCAGGGGGGACTAACTATGGCTACACCTTC. It yields the protein CASSWPGGTNYGYTF.